This TCR beta chain was sequenced in a study of blood T cell repertoires in COVID-19 (dated by TCRdb to the early 2020s). Concerning the study at large: Collaborator samples came from the United States, Italy and Spain and covered acute and convalescent phases of COVID-19. Sample metadata almost always included a de-identified subject ID, COVID-19 status, age in years and sex. Where HLA class I and class II types were available, the types were taken from metadata supplied by the sample provider, not from assay-based typing. The samples were drawn from the first 160 participants of the ongoing ImmuneRACE study and from 1,254 subjects provided by 6 global collaborators. The repertoires were made available in a free public database intended to serve as a resource for research on the immune response to SARS-CoV-2. The prospective study material was composed of cDNA or gDNA derived from T cells, B-cell-depleted T cells, or PBMCs. Deeply sampled blood TCRbeta repertoires from subjects exposed to, actively infected with, or recovered from COVID-19 were included in the dataset. The full study reports these points: Clinical and demographic metadata were provided uncurated, with the amount varying by source and participant.

As for this clone: Its antigen is still unknown. Base qualities are not provided; no much larger clone lies one nucleotide away.

Collaborating institutions collected whole blood in K2EDTA tubes following their own protocols. For TCRbeta analysis, collaborator samples were shipped as frozen whole blood, as isolated PBMCs, or as DNA extracted from either sample type. TCRbeta CDR3 regions were amplified from genomic DNA by means of the immunoSEQ Assay, a bias-controlled multiplex PCR. The original methods were these. Nucleated cell counts per sample were estimated from amplification of reference gene primers within the assay. To quantify the absolute abundance of each unique TCRbeta CDR3 rearrangement, sequence reads were collapsed and filtered. For each sample, productive Simpson clonality was calculated by taking the square root of Simpson's diversity index across productive rearrangements. TCRdb retrieved this table from immuneACCESS and kept in-frame rearrangements only. Not all clones are present; in checked studies, unresolved V genes account for under half, and no reason is known for the remainder. V, J and clone size were drawn from that table, and D and trimming were deduced from the DNA. Within this sample are roughly 190,000 clones, with less than 90% of them counted one time only. The ten biggest clones cover roughly 6.1% of the sample.

The sample taken for sequencing was peripheral blood. This receptor was taken from a woman aged 40 to 50 with acute or convalescent COVID-19.

The CDR3 region has the sequence CASKHRGAGNTIYF. The nucleotides read TGTGCCAGCAAACACAGGGGGGCTGGAAACACCATATATTTT. This chain is built from TRBV2 and TRBJ1-3, and 8 bases in between align with TRBD1. The germline V gene sets CDR1 to SNHLY and CDR2 to FYNNEI. V has 7 bases trimmed and J has 2 bases trimmed; junction bases matching no gene number 4. There are 14 amino acids in the CDR3, from cysteine to phenylalanine inclusive. Only the CDR3 portion is preserved as DNA: 42 bases, with reading frame beginning at the first base.